This T cell receptor beta chain derives from a study of naive and memory T cell subsets. Findings and limits, study-wide: Between naive and memory subsets, TCR abundance power law exponents differed. Over 90% of naive TCR sequences appeared only once, unlike memory subsets.

Looked up from germline, CDR1 is SGHVS and CDR2 is FNYEAQ. J gave up 0 bases and V 1 base, and 3 bases lay outside the gene matches. The CDR3 is 16 amino acids. Ten or more counts support this clonotype. No antigen is known for it. Both TRBC1 and TRBC2 were covered by a beta constant-region primer of two equimolar oligonucleotides. A single record per CDR3 protein comes from TCRdb applying MiXCR to the UMI-ligation and nested PCR reads. The table records roughly 40,000 distinct CDR3 sequences, 10% to 15% of them present only once. This receptor was identified in a human donor in good health. Sequencing was carried out using effector memory CD4+ T cells from blood. Subset here: effector memory, CD45RA- CD27-. The chain combines TRBV7-6 with TRBJ2-1; TRBD2 matches at 7 bases. CDR3 sequence (DNA): TGTGCCAGCAGCTTAGTCTCTAGCGGCTCCTACAATGAGCAGTTCTTC. It encodes CASSLVSSGSYNEQFF.